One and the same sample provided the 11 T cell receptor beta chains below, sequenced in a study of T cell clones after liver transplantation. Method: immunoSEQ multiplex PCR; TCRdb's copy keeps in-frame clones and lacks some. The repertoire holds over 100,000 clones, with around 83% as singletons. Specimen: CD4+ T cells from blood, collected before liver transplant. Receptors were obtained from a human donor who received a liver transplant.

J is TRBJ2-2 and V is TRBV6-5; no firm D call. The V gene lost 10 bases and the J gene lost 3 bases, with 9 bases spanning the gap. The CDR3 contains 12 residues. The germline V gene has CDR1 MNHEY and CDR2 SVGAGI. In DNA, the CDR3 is TGTGCCACTCGAGGTTACACCGGGGAGCTGTTTTTT. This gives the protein CATRGYTGELFF.

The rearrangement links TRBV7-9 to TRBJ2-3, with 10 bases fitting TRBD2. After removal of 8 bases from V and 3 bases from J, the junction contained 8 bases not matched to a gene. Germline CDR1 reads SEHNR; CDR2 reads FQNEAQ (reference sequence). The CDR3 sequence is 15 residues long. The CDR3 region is CASSGSGLATDTQYF. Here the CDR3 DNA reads TGTGCCAGCTCCGGATCGGGACTAGCGACAGATACGCAGTATTTT.

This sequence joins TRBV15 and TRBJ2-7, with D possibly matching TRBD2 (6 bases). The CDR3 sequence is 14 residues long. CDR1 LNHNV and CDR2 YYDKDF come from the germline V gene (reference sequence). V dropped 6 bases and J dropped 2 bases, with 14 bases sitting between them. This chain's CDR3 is CATSLGGGPYEQYF. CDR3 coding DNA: TGTGCCACCAGTCTGGGAGGAGGACCCTACGAGCAGTACTTC.

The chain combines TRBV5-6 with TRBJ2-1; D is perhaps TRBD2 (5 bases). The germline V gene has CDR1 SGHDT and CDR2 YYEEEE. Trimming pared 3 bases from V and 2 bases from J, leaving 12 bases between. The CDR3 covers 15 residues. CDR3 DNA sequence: TGTGCCAGCAGCTCGAGGGTGAGTCCCTACAATGAGCAGTTCTTC. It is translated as CASSSRVSPYNEQFF.

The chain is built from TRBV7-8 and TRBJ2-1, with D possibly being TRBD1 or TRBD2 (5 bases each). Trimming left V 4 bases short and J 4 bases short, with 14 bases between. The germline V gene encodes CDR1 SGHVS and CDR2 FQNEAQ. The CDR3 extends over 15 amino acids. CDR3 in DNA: TGTGCCAGCAGCTCCGGTGGGACGCGATACAATGAGCAGTTCTTC. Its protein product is CASSSGGTRYNEQFF.

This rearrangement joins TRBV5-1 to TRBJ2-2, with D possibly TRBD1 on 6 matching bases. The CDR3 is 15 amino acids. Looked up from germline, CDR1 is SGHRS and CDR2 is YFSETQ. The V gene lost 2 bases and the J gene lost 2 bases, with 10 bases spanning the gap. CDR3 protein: CASSFGTFNTGELFF. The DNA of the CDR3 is TGCGCCAGCAGCTTCGGGACATTTAACACCGGGGAGCTGTTTTTT.

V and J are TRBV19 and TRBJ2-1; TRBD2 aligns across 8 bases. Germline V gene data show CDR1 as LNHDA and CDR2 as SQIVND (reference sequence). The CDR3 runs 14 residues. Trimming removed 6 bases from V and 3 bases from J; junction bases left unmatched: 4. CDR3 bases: TGTGCCAGTAGGCCCGGGGGGGTCTACAATGAGCAGTTCTTC. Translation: CASRPGGVYNEQFF.

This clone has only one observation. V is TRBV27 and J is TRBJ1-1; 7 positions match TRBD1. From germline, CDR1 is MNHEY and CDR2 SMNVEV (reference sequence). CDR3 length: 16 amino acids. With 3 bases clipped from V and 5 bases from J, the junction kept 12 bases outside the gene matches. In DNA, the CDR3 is TGTGCCAGCAGTTTGGGACAGTCGAGGCAGTTAACTGAAGCTTTCTTT. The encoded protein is CASSLGQSRQLTEAFF.

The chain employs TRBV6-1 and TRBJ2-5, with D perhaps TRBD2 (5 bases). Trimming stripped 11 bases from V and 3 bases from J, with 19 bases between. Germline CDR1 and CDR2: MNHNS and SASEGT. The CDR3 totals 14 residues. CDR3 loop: CAGSQWRRKETQYF. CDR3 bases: TGTGCCGGGTCCCAATGGAGGAGGAAAGAGACCCAGTACTTC.

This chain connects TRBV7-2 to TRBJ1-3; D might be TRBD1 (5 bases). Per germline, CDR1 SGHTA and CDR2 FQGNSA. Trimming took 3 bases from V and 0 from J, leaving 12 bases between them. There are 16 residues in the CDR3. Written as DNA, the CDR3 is TGTGCCAGCAGCTTCAGGGAAATATCCTCTGGAAACACCATATATTTT. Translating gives CASSFREISSGNTIYF.

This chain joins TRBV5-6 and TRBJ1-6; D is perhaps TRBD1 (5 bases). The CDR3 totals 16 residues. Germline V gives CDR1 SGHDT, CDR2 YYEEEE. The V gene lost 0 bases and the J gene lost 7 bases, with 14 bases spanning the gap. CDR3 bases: TGTGCCAGCAGCTTGGAGCAGGGAAGATTAAATTCACCCCTCCACTTT. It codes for CASSLEQGRLNSPLHF.